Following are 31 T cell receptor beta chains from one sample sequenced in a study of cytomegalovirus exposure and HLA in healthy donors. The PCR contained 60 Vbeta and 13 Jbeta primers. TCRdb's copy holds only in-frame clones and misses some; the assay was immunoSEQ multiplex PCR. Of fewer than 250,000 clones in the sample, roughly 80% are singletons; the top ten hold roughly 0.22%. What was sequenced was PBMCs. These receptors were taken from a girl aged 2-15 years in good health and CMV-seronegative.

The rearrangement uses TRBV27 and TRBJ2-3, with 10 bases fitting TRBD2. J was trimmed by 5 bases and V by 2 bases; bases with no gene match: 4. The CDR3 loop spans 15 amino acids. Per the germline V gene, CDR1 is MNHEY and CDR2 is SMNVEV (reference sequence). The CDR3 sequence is CASSLGLAGEDTQYF. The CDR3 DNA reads TGTGCCAGCAGTTTAGGGCTAGCGGGAGAAGATACGCAGTATTTT.

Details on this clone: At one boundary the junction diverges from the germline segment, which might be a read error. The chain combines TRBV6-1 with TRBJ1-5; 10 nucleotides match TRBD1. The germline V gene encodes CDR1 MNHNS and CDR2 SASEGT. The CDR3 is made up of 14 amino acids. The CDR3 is CAGRRQGANQPQHF. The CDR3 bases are TGTGCCGGCAGGCGACAGGGGGCTAATCAGCCCCAGCATTTT.

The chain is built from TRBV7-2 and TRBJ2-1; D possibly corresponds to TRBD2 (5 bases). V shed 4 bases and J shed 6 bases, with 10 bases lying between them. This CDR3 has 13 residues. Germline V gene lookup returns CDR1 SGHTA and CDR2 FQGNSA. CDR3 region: CASSSRAGNEQFF. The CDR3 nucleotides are TGTGCCAGCAGCTCCCGGGCGGGCAATGAGCAGTTCTTC.

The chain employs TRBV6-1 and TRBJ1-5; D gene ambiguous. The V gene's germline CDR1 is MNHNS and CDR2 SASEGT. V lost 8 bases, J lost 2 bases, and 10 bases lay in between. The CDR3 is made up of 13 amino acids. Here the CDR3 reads CASRGGRNQPQHF. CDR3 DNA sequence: TGTGCCAGCCGTGGAGGCCGCAATCAGCCCCAGCATTTT.

This CDR3 is CASSWIPAATNEKLFF. The DNA for the CDR3 is TGTGCCAGTAGTTGGATACCCGCGGCAACTAATGAAAAACTGTTTTTT. The chain joins TRBV19 to TRBJ1-4; no firm D call. The germline V gene encodes CDR1 LNHDA and CDR2 SQIVND (reference sequence). The V end lost 5 bases, the J end lost 0 bases, and 13 bases lay between the germline ends. The CDR3 is made up of 16 amino acids. The full variable domain, in which reference TRBV19 and TRBJ1-4 provide the parts outside the CDR3, is DGGITQSPKYLFRKEGQNVTLSCEQNLNHDAMYWYRQDPGQGLRLIYYSQIVNDFQKGDIAEGYSVSREKKESFPLTVTSAQKNPTAFYLCASSWIPAATNEKLFFGSGTQLSVL.

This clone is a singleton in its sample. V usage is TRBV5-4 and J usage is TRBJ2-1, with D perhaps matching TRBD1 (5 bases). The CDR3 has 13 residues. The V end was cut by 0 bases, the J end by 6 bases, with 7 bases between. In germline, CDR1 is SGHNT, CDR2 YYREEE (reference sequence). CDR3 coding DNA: TGTGCCAGCAGCTTGGACAGGCCCAATGAGCAGTTCTTC. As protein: CASSLDRPNEQFF.

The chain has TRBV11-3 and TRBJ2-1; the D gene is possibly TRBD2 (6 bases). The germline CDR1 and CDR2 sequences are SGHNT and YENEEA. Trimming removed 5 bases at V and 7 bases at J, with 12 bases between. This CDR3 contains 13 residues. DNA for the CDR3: TGTGCCAGCAGCCCGGGACTCCTAAATGAGCAGTTCTTC. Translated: CASSPGLLNEQFF.

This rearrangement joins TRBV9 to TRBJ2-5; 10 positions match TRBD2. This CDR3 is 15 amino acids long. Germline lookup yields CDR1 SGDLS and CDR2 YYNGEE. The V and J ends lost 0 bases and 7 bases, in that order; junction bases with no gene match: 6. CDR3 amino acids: CASSVAASGGGTQYF. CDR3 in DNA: TGTGCCAGCAGCGTAGCGGCTAGCGGGGGAGGGACCCAGTACTTC.

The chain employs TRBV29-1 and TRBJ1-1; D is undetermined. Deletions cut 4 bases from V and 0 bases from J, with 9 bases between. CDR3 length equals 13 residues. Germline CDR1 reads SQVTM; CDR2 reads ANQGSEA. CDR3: CSVVRRMNTEAFF. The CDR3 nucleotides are TGCAGCGTTGTTCGCAGGATGAACACTGAAGCTTTCTTT. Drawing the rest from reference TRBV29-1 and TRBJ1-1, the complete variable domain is SAVISQKPSRDICQRGTSLTIQCQVDSQVTMMFWYRQQPGQSLTLIATANQGSEATYESGFVIDKFPISRPNLTFSTLTVSNMSPEDSSIYLCSVVRRMNTEAFFGQGTRLTVV.

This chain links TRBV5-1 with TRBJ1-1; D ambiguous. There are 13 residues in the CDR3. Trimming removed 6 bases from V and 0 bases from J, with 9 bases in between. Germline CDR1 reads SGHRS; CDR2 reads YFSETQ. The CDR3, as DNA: TGCGCCAGCAATGCCGGGTTGAACACTGAAGCTTTCTTT. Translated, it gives CASNAGLNTEAFF.

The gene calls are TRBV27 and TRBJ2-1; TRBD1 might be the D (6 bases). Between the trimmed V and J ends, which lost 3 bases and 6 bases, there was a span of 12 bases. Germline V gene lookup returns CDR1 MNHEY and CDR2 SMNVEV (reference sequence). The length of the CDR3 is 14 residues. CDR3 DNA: TGTGCCAGCAGTTTTTACAGGGACACCAATGAGCAGTTCTTC. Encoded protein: CASSFYRDTNEQFF.

CDR3 DNA: TGTGCCAGCAGCGCCGAAACAGGGGTGCAGTACTTC. It specifies CASSAETGVQYF. The chain uses TRBV9 and TRBJ2-7; 7 bases map to TRBD1. This CDR3 region has 12 residues. Germline assignment: CDR1 SGDLS and CDR2 YYNGEE. With 3 bases clipped from V and 9 bases from J, the junction kept 6 bases outside the gene matches. Looking up the rest from reference TRBV9 and TRBJ2-7 gives the full variable domain: DSGVTQTPKHLITATGQRVTLRCSPRSGDLSVYWYQQSLDQGLQFLIQYYNGEERAKGNILERFSAQQFPDLHSELNLSSLELGDSALYFCASSAETGVQYFGPGTRLTVT.

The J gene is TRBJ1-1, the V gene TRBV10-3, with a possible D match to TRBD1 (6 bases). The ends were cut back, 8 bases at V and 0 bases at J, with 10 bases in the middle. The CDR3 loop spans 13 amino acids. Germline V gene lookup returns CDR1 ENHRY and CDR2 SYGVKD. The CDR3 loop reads CAISGELNTEAFF. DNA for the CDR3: TGTGCCATCTCAGGGGAACTGAACACTGAAGCTTTCTTT.

CDR3 sequence (DNA): TGTGCCAGTCAGATTGGACAGACAGAAGCTTTCTTT. Translating gives CASQIGQTEAFF. The V gene is TRBV19, the J gene TRBJ1-1, with a tentative D call TRBD1 (6 bases). Germline CDR1 LNHDA, CDR2 SQIVND (reference sequence). Trimming took off 8 bases at V and 8 bases at J, with 15 bases between the two ends. This CDR3 region has 12 residues.

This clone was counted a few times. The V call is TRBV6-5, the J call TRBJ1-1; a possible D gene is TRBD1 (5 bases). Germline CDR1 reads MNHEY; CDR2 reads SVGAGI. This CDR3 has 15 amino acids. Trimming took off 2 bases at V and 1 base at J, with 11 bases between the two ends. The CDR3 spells CASSYGGIWNTEAFF. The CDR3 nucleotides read TGTGCCAGCAGTTACGGGGGGATTTGGAACACTGAAGCTTTCTTT.

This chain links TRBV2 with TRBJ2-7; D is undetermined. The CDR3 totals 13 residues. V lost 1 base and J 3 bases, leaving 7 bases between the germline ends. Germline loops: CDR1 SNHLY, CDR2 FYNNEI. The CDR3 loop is CASSEGPDYEQYF. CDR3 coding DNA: TGTGCCAGCAGTGAAGGGCCCGACTACGAGCAGTACTTC.

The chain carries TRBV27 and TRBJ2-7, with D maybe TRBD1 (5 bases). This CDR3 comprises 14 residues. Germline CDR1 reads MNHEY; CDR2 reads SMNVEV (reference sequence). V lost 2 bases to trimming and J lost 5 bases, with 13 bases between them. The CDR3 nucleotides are TGTGCCAGCAGTTTACAGGGCCCGGGCAACGAGCAGTACTTC. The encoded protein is CASSLQGPGNEQYF.

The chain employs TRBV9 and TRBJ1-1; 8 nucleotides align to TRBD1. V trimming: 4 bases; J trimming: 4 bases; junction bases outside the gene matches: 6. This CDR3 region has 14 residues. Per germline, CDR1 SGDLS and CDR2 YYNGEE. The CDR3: CASSPSGQATEAFF. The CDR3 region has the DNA TGTGCCAGCAGCCCCTCGGGACAGGCCACTGAAGCTTTCTTT.

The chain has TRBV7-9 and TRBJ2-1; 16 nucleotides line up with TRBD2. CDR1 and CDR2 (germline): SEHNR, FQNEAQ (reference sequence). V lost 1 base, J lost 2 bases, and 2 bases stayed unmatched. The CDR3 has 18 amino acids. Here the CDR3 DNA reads TGTGCCAGCAGCTTAGGGGGACTAGCGGGAGGGACCTACAATGAGCAGTTCTTC. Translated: CASSLGGLAGGTYNEQFF.

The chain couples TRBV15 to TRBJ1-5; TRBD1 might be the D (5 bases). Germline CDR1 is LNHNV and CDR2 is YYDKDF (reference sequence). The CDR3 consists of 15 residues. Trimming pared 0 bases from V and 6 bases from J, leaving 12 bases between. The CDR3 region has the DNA TGTGCCACCAGCAGAGATCTAGGGGCGGCTCAGCCCCAGCATTTT. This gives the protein CATSRDLGAAQPQHF. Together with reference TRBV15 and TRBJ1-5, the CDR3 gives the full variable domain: DAMVIQNPRYQVTQFGKPVTLSCSQTLNHNVMYWYQQKSSQAPKLLFHYYDKDFNNEADTPDNFQSRRPNTSFCFLDIRSPGLGDTAMYLCATSRDLGAAQPQHFGDGTRLSIL.

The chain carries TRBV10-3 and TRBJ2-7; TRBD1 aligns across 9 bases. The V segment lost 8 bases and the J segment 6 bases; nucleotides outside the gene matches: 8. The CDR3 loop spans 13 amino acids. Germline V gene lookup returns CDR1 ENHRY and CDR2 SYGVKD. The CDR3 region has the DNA TGTGCCATCGGACGGGACAGGGAGAGCGAGCAGTACTTC. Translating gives CAIGRDRESEQYF.

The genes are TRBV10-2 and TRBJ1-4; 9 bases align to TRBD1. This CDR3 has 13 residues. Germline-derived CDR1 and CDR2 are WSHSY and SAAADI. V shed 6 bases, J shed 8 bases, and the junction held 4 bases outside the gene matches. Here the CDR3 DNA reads TGCGCCAGCAGGGGACAGGGTGTCGAAAAACTGTTTTTT. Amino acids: CASRGQGVEKLFF.

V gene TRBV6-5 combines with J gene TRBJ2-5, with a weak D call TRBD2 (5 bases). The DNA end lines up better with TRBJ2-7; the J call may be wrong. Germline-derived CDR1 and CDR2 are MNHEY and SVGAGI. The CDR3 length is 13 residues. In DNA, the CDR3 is TGTGCCAGCAGTTATACTAGTGACTACGAGCAGTACTTC. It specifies CASSYTSDYEQYF.

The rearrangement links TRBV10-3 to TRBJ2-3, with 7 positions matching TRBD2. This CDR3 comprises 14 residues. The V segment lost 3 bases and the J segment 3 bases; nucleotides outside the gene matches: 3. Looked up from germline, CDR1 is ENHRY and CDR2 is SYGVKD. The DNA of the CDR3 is TGTGCCATCAGTGACTGGACTAGTACAGATACGCAGTATTTT. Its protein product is CAISDWTSTDTQYF.

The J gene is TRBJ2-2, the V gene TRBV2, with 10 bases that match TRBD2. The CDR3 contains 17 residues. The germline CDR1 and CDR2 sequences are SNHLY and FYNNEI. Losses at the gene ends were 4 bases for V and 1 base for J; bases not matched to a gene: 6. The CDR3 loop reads CASSGSSGSVNTGELFF. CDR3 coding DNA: TGTGCCAGCAGTGGTTCTAGCGGGAGTGTGAACACCGGGGAGCTGTTTTTT.

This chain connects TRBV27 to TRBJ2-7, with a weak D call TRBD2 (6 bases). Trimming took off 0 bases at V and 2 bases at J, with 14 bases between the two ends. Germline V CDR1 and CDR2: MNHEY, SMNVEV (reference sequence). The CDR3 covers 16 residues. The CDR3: CASSLSYGGVPYEQYF. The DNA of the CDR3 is TGTGCCAGCAGTTTATCGTACGGGGGAGTCCCCTACGAGCAGTACTTC.

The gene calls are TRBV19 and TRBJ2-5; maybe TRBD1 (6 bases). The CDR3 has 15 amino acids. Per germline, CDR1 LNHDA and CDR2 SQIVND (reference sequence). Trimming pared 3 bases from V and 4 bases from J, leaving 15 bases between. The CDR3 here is CASSIGPNRAETQYF. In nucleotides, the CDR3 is TGTGCCAGTAGTATTGGACCGAACAGGGCAGAGACCCAGTACTTC.

The CDR3 DNA reads TGTGCCAGCAGCCTTAAGAGCGGGGGATATGACAATGAGCAGTTCTTC. Its protein product is CASSLKSGGYDNEQFF. The rearrangement joins TRBV5-4 to TRBJ2-1; 8 positions match TRBD2. CDR1 SGHNT and CDR2 YYREEE come from the germline V gene (reference sequence). After removal of 4 bases from V and 5 bases from J, the junction contained 11 bases not matched to a gene. The CDR3 extends over 16 amino acids.

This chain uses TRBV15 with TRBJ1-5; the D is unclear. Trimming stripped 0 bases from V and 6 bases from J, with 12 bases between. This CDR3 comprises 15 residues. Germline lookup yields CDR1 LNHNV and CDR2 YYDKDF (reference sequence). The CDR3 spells CATSRDRGLSQPQHF. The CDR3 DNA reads TGTGCCACCAGCAGAGATCGAGGGTTAAGTCAGCCCCAGCATTTT. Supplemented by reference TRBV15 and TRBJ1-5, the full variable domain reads DAMVIQNPRYQVTQFGKPVTLSCSQTLNHNVMYWYQQKSSQAPKLLFHYYDKDFNNEADTPDNFQSRRPNTSFCFLDIRSPGLGDTAMYLCATSRDRGLSQPQHFGDGTRLSIL.

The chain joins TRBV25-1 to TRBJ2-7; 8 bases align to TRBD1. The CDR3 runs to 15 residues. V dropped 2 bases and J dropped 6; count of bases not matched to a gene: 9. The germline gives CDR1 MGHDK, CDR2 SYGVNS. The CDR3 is CASSEGGTGGLEQYF. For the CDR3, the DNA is TGTGCCAGCAGTGAAGGGGGGACAGGTGGTCTCGAGCAGTACTTC.

This CDR3 reads CASSWGVLALPGGYTF. The CDR3 nucleotides are TGTGCCAGCAGTTGGGGGGTTCTCGCCTTGCCGGGTGGCTACACCTTC. The V call is TRBV6-6, the J call TRBJ1-2; D perhaps matches TRBD1 (5 bases). The CDR3 runs 16 residues. Trimming removed 4 bases from V and 7 bases from J, with 22 bases in between. Germline V CDR1 and CDR2: MNHNY, SVGAGI (reference sequence).